These 6 T cell receptor beta chains were all obtained from the same sample, sequenced in a study of blood T cells in healthy people across ages. Primers used in a second PCR of roughly 7 to 11 cycles were a sample-barcoded 5' primer and a J-beta primer mix. In TCRdb, the 5' RACE reads were re-called with MiXCR into one record per CDR3 protein. The data hold about 1 million distinct CDR3 sequences, with 35% to 55% observed a single time. Material: blood. These receptors came from a woman aged 55-70 years in good health.

J is TRBJ1-5 and V is TRBV19; TRBD1 is a possible D gene (5 bases). The CDR3 sequence is 12 residues long. Per the germline V gene, CDR1 is LNHDA and CDR2 is SQIVND (reference sequence). V was trimmed by 6 bases and J by 7 bases, leaving 10 bases between them. The CDR3 sequence is CASSTGWQPQHF. The CDR3, as DNA: TGTGCCAGTAGCACAGGATGGCAGCCCCAGCATTTT. The full variable domain, rest sourced from reference TRBV19 and TRBJ1-5, is DGGITQSPKYLFRKEGQNVTLSCEQNLNHDAMYWYRQDPGQGLRLIYYSQIVNDFQKGDIAEGYSVSREKKESFPLTVTSAQKNPTAFYLCASSTGWQPQHFGDGTRLSIL.

This clonotype was observed a few times. This rearrangement joins TRBV2 to TRBJ2-5, with 7 bases identical to TRBD1. The germline CDR1 and CDR2 sequences are SNHLY and FYNNEI. V lost 8 bases to trimming and J lost 1 base; unmatched junction nucleotides: 4. The CDR3 is made up of 13 amino acids. Written as DNA, the CDR3 is TGTGCCAGCCTACGGGACAGCCAAGAGACCCAGTACTTC. Protein sequence: CASLRDSQETQYF.

This clonotype was recorded only once. The chain recombines TRBV20-1 with TRBJ2-1; no clear D gene. V was trimmed by 2 bases and J by 2 bases, leaving 13 bases between them. This CDR3 is built from 15 residues. Germline values: CDR1 DFQATT, CDR2 SNEGSKA (reference sequence). CDR3 DNA: TGCAGTGCTAGAACTCTAAAAGACCCCTACAATGAGCAGTTCTTC. Encoded protein: CSARTLKDPYNEQFF.

The V and J genes are TRBV7-6 and TRBJ2-3; possibly TRBD1 for D (5 bases). The CDR3 spans 15 residues. With 1 base removed from V and 5 bases from J, the gap between germline ends came to 13 bases. Germline loops: CDR1 SGHVS, CDR2 FNYEAQ. This CDR3 reads CASSLGAGLGDTQYF. CDR3 bases: TGTGCCAGCAGCTTAGGGGCAGGGTTAGGAGATACGCAGTATTTT.

The chain employs TRBV5-1 and TRBJ2-7; a possible D gene is TRBD2 (6 bases). CDR1 and CDR2 (germline): SGHRS, YFSETQ. Trimming took off 0 bases at V and 1 base at J, with 11 bases between the two ends. This CDR3 region has 15 residues. Here the CDR3 reads CASSLEPSVSYEQYF. CDR3 nucleotides: TGCGCCAGCAGCTTGGAGCCTAGCGTTTCCTACGAGCAGTACTTC.

V usage is TRBV20-1 and J usage is TRBJ2-3, with 9 bases matching TRBD2. J was trimmed by 1 base and V by 5 bases; bases with no gene match: 7. The germline gives CDR1 DFQATT, CDR2 SNEGSKA (reference sequence). The CDR3 totals 15 residues. This CDR3 reads CSAGSREGGTDTQYF. In DNA form, the CDR3 reads TGCAGTGCTGGGTCGCGGGAGGGGGGCACAGATACGCAGTATTTT.